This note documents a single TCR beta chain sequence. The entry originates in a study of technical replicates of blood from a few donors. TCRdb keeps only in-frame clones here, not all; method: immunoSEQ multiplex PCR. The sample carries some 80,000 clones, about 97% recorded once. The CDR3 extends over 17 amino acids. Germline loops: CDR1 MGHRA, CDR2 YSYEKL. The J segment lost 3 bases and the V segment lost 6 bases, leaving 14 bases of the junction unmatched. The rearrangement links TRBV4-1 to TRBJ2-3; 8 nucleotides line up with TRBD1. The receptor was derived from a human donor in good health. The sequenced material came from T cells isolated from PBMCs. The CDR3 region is CASSQKMRQGSTDTQYF. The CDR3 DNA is TGCGCCAGCAGTCAAAAGATGAGACAGGGGAGTACAGATACGCAGTATTTT.